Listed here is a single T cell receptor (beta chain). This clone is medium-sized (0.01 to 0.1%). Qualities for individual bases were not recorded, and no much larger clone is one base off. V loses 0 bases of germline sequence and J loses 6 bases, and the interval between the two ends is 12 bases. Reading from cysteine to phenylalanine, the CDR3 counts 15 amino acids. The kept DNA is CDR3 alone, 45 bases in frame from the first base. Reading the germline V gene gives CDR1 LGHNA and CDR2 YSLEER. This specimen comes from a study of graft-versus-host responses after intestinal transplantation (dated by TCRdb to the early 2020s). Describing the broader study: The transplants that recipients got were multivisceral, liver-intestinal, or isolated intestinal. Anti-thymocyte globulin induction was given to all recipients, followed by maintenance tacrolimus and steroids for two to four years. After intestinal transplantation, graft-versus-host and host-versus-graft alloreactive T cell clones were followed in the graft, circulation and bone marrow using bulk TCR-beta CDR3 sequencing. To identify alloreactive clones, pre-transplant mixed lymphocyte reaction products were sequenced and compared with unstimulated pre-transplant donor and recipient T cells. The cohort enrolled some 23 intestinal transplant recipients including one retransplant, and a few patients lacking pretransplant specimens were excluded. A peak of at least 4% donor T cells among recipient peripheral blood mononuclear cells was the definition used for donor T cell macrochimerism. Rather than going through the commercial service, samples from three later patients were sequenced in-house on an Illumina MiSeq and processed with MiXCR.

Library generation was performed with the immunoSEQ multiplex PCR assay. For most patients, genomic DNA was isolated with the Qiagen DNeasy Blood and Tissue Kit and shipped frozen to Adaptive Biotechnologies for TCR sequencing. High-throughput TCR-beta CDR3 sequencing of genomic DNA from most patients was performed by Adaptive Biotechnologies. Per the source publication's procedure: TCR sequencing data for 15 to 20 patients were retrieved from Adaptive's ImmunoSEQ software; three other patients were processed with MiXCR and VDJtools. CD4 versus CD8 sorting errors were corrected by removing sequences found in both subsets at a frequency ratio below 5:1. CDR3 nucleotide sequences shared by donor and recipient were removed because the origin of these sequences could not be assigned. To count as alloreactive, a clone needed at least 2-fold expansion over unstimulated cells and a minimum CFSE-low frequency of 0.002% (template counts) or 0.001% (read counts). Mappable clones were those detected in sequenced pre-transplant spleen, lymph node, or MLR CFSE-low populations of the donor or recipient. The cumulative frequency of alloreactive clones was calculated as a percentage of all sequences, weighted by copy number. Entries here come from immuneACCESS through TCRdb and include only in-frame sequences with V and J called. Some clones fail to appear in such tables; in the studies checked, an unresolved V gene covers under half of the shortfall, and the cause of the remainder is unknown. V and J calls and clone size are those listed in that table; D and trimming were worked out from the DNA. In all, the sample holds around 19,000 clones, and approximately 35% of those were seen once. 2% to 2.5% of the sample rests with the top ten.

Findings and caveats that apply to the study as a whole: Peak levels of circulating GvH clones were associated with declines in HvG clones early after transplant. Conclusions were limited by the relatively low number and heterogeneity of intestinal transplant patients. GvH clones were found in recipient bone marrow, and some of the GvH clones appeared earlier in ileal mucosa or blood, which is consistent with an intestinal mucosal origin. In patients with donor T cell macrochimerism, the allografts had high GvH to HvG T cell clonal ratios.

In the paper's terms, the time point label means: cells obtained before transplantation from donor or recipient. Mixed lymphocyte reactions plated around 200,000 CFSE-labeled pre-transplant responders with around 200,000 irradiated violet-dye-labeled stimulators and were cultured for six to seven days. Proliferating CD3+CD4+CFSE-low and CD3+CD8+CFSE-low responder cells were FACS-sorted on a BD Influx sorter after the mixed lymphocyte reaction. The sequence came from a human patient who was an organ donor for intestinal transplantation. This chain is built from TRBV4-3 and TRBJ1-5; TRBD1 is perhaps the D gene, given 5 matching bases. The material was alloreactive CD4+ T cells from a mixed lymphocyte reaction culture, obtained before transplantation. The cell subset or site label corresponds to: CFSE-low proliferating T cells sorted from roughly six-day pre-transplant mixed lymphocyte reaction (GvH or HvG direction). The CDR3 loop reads CASSQEWGGSQPQHF. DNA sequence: TGCGCCAGCAGCCAAGAATGGGGGGGAAGTCAGCCCCAGCATTTT.